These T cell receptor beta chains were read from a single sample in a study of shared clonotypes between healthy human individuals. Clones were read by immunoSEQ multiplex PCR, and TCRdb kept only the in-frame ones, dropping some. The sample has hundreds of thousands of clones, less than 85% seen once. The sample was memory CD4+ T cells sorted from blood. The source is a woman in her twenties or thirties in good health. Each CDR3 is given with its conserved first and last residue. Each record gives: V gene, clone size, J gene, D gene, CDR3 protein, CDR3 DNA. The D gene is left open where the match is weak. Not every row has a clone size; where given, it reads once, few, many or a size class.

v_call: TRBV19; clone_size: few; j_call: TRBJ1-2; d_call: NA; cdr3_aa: CASSISRGAANYGYTF; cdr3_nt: TGTGCCAGTAGTATATCGCGGGGGGCCGCGAACTATGGCTACACCTTC
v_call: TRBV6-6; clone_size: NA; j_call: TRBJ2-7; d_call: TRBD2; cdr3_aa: CASSYATSAYSYEQYF; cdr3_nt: TGTGCCAGCAGTTACGCCACTAGCGCCTACTCCTACGAGCAGTACTTC
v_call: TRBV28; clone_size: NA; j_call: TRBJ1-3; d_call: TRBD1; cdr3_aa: CASSLFGTGTFGNTIYF; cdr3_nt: TGTGCCAGCAGTTTGTTTGGGACAGGGACATTTGGAAACACCATATATTTT
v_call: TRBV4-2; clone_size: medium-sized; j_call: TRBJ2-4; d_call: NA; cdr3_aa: CASSQDRASGIQYF; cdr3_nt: TGTGCCAGCAGCCAAGACAGGGCTTCGGGCATTCAGTACTTC
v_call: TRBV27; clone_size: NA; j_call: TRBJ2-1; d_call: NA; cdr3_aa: CASSKRQHSYNEQFF; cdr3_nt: TGTGCCAGCAGCAAGCGACAGCATTCCTACAATGAGCAGTTCTTC
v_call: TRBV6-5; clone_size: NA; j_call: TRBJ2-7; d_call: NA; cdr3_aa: CATRRTAYEQYF; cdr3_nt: TGTGCCACCCGAAGGACAGCCTACGAGCAGTACTTC
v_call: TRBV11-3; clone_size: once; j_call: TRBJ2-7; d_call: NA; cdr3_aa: CASSSRLGEDF; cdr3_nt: TGTGCCAGCAGCTCCCGTTTGGGTGAGGACTTC
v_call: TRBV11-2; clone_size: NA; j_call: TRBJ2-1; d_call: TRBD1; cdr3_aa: CASRAGQGRSYNEQFF; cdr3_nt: TGTGCCAGCAGAGCGGGACAGGGGCGCTCCTACAATGAGCAGTTCTTC
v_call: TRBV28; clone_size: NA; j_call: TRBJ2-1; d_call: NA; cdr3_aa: CASCLRGGGHNEQFF; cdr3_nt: TGTGCCAGCTGCTTGCGGGGAGGGGGCCACAATGAGCAGTTCTTC
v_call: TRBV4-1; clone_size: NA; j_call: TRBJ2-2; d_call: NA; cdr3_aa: CASSQGLRTPKTGELFF; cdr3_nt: TGCGCCAGCAGCCAAGGTTTAAGGACTCCTAAGACCGGGGAGCTGTTTTTT
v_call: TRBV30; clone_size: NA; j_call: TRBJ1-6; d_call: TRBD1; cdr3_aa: CAWEQGNSPLHF; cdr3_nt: TGTGCCTGGGAACAGGGGAATTCACCCCTCCACTTT
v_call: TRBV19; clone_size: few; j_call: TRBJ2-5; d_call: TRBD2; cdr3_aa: CASRRTSSQETQYF; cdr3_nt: TGTGCCAGTAGAAGGACTAGCAGTCAAGAGACCCAGTACTTC
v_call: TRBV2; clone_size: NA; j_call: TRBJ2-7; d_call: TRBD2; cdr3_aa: CASTPEGLAGGKQYF; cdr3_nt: TGTGCCAGTACCCCGGAGGGACTAGCGGGAGGGAAGCAGTACTTC
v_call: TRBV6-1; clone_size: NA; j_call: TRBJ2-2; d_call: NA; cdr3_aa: CASSEVYTGELFF; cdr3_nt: TGTGCCAGCAGTGAAGTCTACACCGGGGAGCTGTTTTTT
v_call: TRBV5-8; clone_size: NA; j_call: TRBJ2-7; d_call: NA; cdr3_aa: CASSLFFGSDSSYEQYF; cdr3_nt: TGTGCCAGCAGCTTGTTTTTCGGGTCCGATAGCTCCTACGAGCAGTACTTC
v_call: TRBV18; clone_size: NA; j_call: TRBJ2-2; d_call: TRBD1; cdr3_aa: CASSPLGTANTGELFF; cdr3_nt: TGTGCCAGCTCACCACTCGGGACAGCTAACACCGGGGAGCTGTTTTTT
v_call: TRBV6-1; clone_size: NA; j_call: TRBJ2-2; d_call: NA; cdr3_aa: CASRTTGTGELFF; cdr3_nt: TGTGCCAGCAGGACGACAGGCACCGGGGAGCTGTTTTTT
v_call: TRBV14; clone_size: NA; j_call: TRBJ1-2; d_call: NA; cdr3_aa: CASRGPGWDYGYTF; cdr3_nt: TGTGCCAGCCGCGGTCCGGGGTGGGACTATGGCTACACCTTC
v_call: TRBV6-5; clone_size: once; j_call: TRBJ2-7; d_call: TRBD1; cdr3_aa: CASSVTGTEMYEQYF; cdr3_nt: TGTGCCAGCAGTGTGACCGGGACAGAGATGTACGAGCAGTACTTC
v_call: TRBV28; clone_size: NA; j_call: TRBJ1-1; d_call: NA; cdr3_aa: CASSLAGQSTEAFF; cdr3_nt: TGTGCCAGCAGTTTGGCAGGGCAAAGCACTGAAGCTTTCTTT
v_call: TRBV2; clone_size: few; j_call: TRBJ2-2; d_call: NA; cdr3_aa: CASSGQENTGELFF; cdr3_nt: TGTGCCAGCAGTGGACAGGAGAACACCGGGGAGCTGTTTTTT
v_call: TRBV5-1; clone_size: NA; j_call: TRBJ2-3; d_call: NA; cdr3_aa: CASRMNLPTDTQYF; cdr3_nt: TGCGCCAGCAGGATGAACTTACCTACAGATACGCAGTATTTT
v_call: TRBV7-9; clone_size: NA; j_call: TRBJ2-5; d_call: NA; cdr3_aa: CASSLSLETQYF; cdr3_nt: TGTGCCAGCAGCTTATCCCTAGAGACCCAGTACTTC
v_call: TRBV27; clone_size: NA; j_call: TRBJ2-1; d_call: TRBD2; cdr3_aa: CASSLWASGDNEQFF; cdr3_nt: TGTGCCAGCAGTTTATGGGCTAGCGGGGACAATGAGCAGTTCTTC
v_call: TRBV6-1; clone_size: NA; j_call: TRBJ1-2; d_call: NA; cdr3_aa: CASSEELYGYGYTF; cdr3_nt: TGTGCCAGCAGTGAGGAACTTTACGGCTATGGCTACACCTTC
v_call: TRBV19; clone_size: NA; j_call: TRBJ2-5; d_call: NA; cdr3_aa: CASSMVVFGSETQYF; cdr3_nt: TGTGCCAGTAGTATGGTTGTATTTGGATCGGAGACCCAGTACTTC
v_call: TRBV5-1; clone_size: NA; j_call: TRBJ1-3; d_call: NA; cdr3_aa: CASSLRTAESSGNTIYF; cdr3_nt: TGCGCCAGCAGCTTGAGGACAGCCGAGAGCTCTGGAAACACCATATATTTT
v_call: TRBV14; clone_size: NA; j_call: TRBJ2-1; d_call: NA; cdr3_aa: CASSQRDHSYNEQFF; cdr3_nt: TGTGCCAGCAGCCAGCGGGACCACTCCTACAATGAGCAGTTCTTC
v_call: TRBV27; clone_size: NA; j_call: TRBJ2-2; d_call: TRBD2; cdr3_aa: CASRLAGVITGELFF; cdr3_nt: TGTGCCAGCAGACTAGCGGGAGTAATTACCGGGGAGCTGTTTTTT
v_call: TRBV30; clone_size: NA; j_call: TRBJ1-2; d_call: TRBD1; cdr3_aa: CASGDRGYGYTF; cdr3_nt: TGTGCCTCCGGCGACAGGGGGTATGGCTACACCTTC
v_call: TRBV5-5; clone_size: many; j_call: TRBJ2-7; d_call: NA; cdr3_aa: CASSLRDNSYEQYF; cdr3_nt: TGTGCCAGCAGCCTCCGGGACAACTCCTACGAGCAGTACTTC
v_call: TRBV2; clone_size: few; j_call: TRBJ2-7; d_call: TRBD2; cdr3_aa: CASKAGEWTDEQYF; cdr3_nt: TGTGCCAGCAAAGCGGGAGAATGGACGGACGAGCAGTACTTC
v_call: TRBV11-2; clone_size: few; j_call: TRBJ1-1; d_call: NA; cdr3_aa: CASSPGPDMNTEAFF; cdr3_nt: TGTGCCAGCAGCCCCGGACCAGACATGAACACTGAAGCTTTCTTT
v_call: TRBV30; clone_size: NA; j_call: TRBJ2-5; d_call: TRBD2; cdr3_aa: CAWSLRMRGETQYF; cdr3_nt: TGTGCCTGGAGTTTGAGAATGCGGGGGGAGACCCAGTACTTC
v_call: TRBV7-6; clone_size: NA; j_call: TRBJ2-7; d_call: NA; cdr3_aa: CASSPAVVNNEQYF; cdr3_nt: TGTGCCAGCAGCCCAGCGGTGGTGAATAACGAGCAGTACTTC
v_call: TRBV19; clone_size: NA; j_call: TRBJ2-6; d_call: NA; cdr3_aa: CASSEISGTLSGANVLTF; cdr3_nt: TGTGCCAGTAGTGAGATATCCGGGACACTCTCTGGGGCCAACGTCCTGACTTTC
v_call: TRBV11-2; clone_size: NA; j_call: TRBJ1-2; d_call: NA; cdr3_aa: CASSSTGPLGYTF; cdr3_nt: TGTGCCAGCAGCTCAACAGGTCCTCTGGGCTACACCTTC
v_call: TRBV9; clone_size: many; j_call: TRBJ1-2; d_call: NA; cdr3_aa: CASSVGTENYGYTF; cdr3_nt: TGTGCCAGCAGCGTAGGAACGGAGAACTATGGCTACACCTTC
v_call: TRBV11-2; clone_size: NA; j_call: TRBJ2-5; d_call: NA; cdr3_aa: CASSPYGVVGGTQYF; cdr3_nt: TGTGCCAGCAGCCCGTACGGGGTAGTAGGGGGGACCCAGTACTTC
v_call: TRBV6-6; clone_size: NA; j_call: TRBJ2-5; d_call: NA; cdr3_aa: CASSYGERETQYF; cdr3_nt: TGTGCCAGCAGTTATGGGGAGAGAGAGACCCAGTACTTC
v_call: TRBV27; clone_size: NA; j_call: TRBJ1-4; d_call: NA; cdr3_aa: CASSFGTGRTNEKLFF; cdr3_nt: TGTGCCAGCAGTTTTGGAACAGGGAGAACTAATGAAAAACTGTTTTTT
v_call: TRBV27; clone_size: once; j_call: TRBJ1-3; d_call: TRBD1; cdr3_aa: CASRIGQGSRTIYF; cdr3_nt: TGTGCCAGCCGCATCGGACAGGGGAGCAGGACCATATATTTT
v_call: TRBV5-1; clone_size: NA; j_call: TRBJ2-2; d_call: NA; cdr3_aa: CASSFGGETGELFF; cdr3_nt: TGCGCCAGCAGCTTCGGAGGAGAGACCGGGGAGCTGTTTTTT
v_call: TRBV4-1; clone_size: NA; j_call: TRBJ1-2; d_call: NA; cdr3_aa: CASSQGQGGWGLNYGYTF; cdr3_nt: TGCGCCAGCAGCCAGGGACAAGGCGGTTGGGGCCTGAACTATGGCTACACCTTC
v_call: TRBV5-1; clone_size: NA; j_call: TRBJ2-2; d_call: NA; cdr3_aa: CATGPGHRNTGELFF; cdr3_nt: TGCGCCACCGGACCGGGACATAGGAACACCGGGGAGCTGTTTTTT
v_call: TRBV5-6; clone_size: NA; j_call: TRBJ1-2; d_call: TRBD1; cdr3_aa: CASSLGDRVKYGYTF; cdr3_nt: TGTGCCAGCAGCTTGGGGGACAGGGTTAAATATGGCTACACCTTC
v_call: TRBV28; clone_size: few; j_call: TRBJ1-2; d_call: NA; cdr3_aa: CASSLQGLSYSYTF; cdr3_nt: TGTGCCAGCAGCCTGCAGGGTCTAAGTTATAGCTACACCTTC
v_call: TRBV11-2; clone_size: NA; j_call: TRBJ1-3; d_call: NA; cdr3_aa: CASSLATAGNTIYF; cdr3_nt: TGTGCCAGCAGCTTAGCGACAGCTGGAAACACCATATATTTT
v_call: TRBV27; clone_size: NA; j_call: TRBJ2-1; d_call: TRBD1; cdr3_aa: CASSGPGQGTGNEQFF; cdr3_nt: TGTGCCAGCAGTGGACCGGGACAGGGGACAGGCAATGAGCAGTTCTTC
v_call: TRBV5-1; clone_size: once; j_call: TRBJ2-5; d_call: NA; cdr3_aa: CASTIAGERETQYF; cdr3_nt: TGCGCCAGCACCATTGCTGGGGAAAGGGAGACCCAGTACTTC
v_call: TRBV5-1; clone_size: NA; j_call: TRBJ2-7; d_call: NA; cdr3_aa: CASAEREISYEQYF; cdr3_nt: TGCGCCAGCGCGGAGAGGGAAATCTCCTACGAGCAGTACTTC
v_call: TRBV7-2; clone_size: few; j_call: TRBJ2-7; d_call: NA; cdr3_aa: CASSLNRLNEQYF; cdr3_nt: TGTGCCAGCAGCTTAAACAGGTTAAACGAGCAGTACTTC
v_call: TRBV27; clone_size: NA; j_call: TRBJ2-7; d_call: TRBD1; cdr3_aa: CASRKAGTGGRYEQYF; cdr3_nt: TGTGCCAGCAGAAAGGCCGGGACAGGGGGCCGATACGAGCAGTACTTC
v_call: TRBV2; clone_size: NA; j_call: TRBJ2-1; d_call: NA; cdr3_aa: CASSEAGEADQFF; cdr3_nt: TGTGCCAGCAGTGAAGCGGGGGAGGCTGATCAGTTCTTC